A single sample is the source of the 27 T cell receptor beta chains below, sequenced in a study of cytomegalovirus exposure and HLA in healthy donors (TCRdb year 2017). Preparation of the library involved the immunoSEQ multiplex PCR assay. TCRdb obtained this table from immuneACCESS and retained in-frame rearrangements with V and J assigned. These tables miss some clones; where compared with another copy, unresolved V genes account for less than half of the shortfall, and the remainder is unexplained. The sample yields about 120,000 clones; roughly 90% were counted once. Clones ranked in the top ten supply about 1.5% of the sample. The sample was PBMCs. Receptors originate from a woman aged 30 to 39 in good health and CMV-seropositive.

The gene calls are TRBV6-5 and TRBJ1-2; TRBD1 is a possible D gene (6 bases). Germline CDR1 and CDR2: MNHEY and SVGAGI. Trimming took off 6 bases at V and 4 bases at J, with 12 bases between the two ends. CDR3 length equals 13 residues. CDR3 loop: CASRNQGTYGYTF. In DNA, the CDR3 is TGTGCCAGCAGAAACCAGGGGACCTATGGCTACACCTTC.

Here the CDR3 reads CASSSTVSTYEQYF. The CDR3, as DNA: TGTGCCAGCAGCTCCACCGTTTCTACCTACGAGCAGTACTTC. The V and J genes are TRBV7-2 and TRBJ2-7; D uncertain. The germline gives CDR1 SGHTA, CDR2 FQGNSA. The CDR3 is 14 amino acids. V was clipped by 4 bases and J by 2 bases, with 12 bases between them.

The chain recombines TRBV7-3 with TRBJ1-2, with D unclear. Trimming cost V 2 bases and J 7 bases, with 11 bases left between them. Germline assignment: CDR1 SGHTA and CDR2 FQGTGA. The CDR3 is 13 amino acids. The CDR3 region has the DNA TGTGCCAGCAGCTTAGGTTCCGGGTCTGGCTACACCTTC. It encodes CASSLGSGSGYTF.

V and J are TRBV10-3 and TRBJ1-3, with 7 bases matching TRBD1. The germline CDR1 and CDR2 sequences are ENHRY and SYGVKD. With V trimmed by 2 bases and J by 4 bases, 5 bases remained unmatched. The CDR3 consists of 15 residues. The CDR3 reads CAISEAQGKGNTIYF. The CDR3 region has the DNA TGTGCCATCAGTGAGGCACAGGGGAAGGGAAACACCATATATTTT.

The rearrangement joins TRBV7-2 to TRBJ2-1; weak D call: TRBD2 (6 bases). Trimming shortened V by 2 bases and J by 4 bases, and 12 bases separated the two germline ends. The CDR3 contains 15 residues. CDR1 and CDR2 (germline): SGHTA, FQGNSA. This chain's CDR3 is CASSLRGSGYNEQFF. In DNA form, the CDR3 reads TGTGCCAGCAGCTTAAGGGGTAGCGGATACAATGAGCAGTTCTTC.

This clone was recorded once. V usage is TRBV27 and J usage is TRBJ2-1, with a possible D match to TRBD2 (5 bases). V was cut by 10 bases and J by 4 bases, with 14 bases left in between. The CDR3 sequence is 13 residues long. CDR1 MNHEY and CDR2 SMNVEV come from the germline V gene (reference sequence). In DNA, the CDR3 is TGTGCCACGGTCGACGGGGATTACAATGAGCAGTTCTTC. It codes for CATVDGDYNEQFF.

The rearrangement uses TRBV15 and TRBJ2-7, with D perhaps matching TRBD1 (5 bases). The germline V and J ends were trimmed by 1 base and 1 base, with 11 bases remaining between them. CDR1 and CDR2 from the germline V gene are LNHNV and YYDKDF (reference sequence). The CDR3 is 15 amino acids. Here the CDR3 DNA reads TGTGCCACCAGCAGAGGACAGCCATCGTCCTACGAGCAGTACTTC. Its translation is CATSRGQPSSYEQYF.

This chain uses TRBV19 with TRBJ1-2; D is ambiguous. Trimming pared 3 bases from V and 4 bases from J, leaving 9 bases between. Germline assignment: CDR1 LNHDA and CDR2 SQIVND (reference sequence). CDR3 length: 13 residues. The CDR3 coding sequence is TGTGCCAGTAGTATGCAGGTGGGCTATGGCTACACCTTC. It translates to CASSMQVGYGYTF.

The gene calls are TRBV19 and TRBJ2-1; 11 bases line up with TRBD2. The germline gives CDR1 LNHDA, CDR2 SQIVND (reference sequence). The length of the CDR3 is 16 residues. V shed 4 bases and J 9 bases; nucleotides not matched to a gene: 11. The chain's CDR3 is CASSRGSGRAEVEQFF. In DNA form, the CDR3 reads TGTGCCAGTAGTAGAGGTAGCGGGAGGGCAGAGGTTGAGCAGTTCTTC.

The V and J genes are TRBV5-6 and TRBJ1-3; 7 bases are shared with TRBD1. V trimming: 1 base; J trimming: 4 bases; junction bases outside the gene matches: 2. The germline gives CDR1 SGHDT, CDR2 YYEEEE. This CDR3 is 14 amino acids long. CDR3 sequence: CASSLLQGGNTIYF. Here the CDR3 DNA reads TGTGCCAGCAGCTTGCTACAGGGGGGAAACACCATATATTTT. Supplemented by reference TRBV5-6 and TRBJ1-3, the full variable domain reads DAGVTQSPTHLIKTRGQQVTLRCSPKSGHDTVSWYQQALGQGPQFIFQYYEEEERQRGNFPDRFSGHQFPNYSSELNVNALLLGDSALYLCASSLLQGGNTIYFGEGSWLTVV.

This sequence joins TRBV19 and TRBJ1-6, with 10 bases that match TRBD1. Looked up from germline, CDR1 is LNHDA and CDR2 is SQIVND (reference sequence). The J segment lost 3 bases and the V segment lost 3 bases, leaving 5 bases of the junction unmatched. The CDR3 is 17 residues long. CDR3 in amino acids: CASSIRGDRGYNSPLHF. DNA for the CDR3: TGTGCCAGTAGTATCCGGGGGGACAGGGGCTATAATTCACCCCTCCACTTT.

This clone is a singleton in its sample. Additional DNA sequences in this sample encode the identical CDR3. The CDR3 protein is CASSPGQGNTGELFF. Written as DNA, the CDR3 is TGTGCCAGCAGTCCGGGACAGGGTAACACCGGGGAGCTGTTTTTT. The chain couples TRBV7-9 to TRBJ2-2; 9 bases match TRBD1. J lost 2 bases, V lost 6 bases, and 4 bases had no gene match. The CDR3 is 15 residues long. Germline V gives CDR1 SEHNR, CDR2 FQNEAQ (reference sequence).

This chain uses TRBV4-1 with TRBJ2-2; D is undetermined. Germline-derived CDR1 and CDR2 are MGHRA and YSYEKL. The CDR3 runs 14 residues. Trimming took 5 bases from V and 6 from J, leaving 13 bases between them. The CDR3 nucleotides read TGCGCCAGCAGCGCAAGGCCCCAGGCCGGGGAGCTGTTTTTT. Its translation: CASSARPQAGELFF.

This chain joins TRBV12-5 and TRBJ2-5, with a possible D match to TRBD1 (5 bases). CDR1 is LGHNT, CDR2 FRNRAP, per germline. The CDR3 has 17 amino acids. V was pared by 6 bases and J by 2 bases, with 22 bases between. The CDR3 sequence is CASGPPRSGPPQETQYF. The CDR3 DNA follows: TGTGCTAGTGGCCCCCCTCGATCAGGGCCGCCACAAGAGACCCAGTACTTC. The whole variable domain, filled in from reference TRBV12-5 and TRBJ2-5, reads DARVTQTPRHKVTEMGQEVTMRCQPILGHNTVFWYRQTMMQGLELLAYFRNRAPLDDSGMPKDRFSAEMPDATLATLKIQPSEPRDSAVYFCASGPPRSGPPQETQYFGPGTRLLVL.

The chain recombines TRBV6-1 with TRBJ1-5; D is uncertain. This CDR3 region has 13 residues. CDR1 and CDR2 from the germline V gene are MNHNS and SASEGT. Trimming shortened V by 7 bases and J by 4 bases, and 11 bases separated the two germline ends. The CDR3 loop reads CASTGKTNQPQHF. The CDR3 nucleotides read TGTGCCAGCACAGGAAAAACTAATCAGCCCCAGCATTTT.

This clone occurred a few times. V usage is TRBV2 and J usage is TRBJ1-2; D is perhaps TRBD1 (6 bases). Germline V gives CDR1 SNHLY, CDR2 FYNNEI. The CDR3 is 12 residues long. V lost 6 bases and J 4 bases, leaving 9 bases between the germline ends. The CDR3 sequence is CASRTDSYGYTF. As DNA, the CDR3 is TGTGCCAGCAGGACGGACAGCTATGGCTACACCTTC.

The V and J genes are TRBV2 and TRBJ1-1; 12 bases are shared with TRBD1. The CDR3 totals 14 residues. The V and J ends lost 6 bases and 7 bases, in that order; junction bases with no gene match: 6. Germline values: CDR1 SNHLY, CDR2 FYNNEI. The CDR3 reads CASRGTGGRLEAFF. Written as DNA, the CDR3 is TGTGCCAGCAGGGGGACAGGGGGCCGACTTGAAGCTTTCTTT.

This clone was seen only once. For the CDR3, the DNA is TGCAGTGCTCTACCCACAGATACGCAGTATTTT. Translated: CSALPTDTQYF. J is TRBJ2-3 and V is TRBV20-1; D remains ambiguous. Trimming took 5 bases from V and 2 from J, leaving 5 bases between them. The CDR3 runs 11 residues. The germline gives CDR1 DFQATT, CDR2 SNEGSKA (reference sequence).

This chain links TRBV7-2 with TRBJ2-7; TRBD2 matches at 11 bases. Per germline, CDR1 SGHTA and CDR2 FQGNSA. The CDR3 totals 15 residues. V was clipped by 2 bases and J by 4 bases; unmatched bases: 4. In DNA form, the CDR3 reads TGTGCCAGCAGCTTAAGACTAGCGGGGACATACGAGCAGTACTTC. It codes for CASSLRLAGTYEQYF.

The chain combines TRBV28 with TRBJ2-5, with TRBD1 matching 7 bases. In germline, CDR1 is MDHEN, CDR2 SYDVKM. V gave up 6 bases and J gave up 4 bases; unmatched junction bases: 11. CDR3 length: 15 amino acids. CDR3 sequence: CASSPGTGERETQYF. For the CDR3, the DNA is TGTGCCAGCAGCCCTGGTACAGGGGAGAGAGAGACCCAGTACTTC.

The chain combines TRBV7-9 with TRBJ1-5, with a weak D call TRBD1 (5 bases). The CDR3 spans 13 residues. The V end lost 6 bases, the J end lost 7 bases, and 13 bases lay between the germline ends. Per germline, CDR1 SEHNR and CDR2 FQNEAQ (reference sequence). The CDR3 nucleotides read TGTGCCAGCAGTTCCGGGGGGACCCAGCCCCAGCATTTT. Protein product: CASSSGGTQPQHF.

CDR3 nucleotide sequence: TGTGCCTGGAGTGTAGGGAGTCAGCCCCAGCATTTT. Translated, it gives CAWSVGSQPQHF. V and J are TRBV30 and TRBJ1-5, with D hard to call. Germline CDR1 GTSNPN, CDR2 SVGIG (reference sequence). CDR3 length: 12 amino acids. V was clipped by 0 bases and J by 6 bases, with 6 bases between them.

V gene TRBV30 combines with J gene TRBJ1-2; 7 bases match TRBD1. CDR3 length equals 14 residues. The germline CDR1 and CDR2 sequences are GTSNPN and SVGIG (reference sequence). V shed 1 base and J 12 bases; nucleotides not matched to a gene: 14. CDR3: CAWSAAGQRRVDTF. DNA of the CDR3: TGTGCCTGGAGTGCGGCGGGACAGAGGAGGGTAGACACCTTC.

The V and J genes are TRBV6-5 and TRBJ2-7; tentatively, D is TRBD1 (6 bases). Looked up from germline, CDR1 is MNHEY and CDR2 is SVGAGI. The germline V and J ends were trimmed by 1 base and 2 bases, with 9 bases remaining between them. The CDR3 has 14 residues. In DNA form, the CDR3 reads TGTGCCAGCAGTTACTGGGCAGGGGCCTACGAGCAGTACTTC. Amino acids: CASSYWAGAYEQYF.

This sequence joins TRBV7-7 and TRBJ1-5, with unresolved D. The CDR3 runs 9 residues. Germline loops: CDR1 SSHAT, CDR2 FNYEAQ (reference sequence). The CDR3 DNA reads TGTGTGCTAGCAGAATCTCAACATTTT. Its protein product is CVLAESQHF.

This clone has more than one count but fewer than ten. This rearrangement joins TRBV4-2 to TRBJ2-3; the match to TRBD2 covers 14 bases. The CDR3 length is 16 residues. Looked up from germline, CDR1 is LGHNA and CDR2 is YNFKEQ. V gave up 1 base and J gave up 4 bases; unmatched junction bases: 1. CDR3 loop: CASSQGLAGGADTQYF. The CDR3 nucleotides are TGTGCCAGCAGCCAAGGACTAGCGGGGGGGGCAGATACGCAGTATTTT.

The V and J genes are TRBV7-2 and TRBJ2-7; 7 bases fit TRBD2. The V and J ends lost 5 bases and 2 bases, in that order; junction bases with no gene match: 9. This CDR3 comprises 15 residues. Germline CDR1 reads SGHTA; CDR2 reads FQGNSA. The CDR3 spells CASSPSRDYPYEQYF. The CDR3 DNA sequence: TGTGCCAGCAGCCCATCCCGGGACTACCCCTACGAGCAGTACTTC.